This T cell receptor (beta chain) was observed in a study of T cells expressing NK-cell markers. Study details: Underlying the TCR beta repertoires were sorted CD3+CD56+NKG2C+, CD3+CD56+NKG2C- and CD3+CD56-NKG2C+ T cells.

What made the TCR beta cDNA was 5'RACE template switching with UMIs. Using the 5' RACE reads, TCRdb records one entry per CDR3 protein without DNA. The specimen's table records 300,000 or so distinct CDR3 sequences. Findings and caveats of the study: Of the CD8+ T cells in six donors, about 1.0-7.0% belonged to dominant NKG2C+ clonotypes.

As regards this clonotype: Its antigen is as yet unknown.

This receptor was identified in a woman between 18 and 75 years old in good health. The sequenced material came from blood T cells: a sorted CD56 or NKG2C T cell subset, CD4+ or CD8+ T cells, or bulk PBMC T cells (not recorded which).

The CDR3 sequence: CASSLMGGDGYTF. V is TRBV7-3 and J is TRBJ1-2. Germline loops: CDR1 SGHTA, CDR2 FQGTGA. CDR3 length equals 13 residues.